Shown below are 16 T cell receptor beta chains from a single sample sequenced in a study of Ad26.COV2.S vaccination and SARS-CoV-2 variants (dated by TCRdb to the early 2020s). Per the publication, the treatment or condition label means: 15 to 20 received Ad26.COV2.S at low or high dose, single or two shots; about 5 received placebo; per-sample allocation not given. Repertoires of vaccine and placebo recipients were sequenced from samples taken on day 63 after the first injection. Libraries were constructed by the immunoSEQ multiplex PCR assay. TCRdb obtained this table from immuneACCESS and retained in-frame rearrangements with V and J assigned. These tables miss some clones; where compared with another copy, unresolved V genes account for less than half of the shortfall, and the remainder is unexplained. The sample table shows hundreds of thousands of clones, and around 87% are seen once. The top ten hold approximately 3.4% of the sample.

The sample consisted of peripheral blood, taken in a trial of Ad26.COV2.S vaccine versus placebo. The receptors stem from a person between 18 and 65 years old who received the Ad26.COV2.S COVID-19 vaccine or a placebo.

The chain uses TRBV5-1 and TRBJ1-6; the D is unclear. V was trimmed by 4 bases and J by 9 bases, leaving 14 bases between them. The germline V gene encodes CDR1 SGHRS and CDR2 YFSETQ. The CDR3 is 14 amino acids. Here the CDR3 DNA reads TGCGCCAGCAGCCGGTTGGCAGACCTTTCACCCCTCCACTTT. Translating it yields CASSRLADLSPLHF.

This chain's CDR3 is CASSYTLWGDNEQFF. The CDR3 DNA is TGTGCCAGCAGCTATACCCTATGGGGGGACAATGAGCAGTTCTTC. The chain carries TRBV11-2 and TRBJ2-1, with D possibly matching TRBD2 (6 bases). This CDR3 has 15 residues. Germline CDR1 SGHAT, CDR2 FQNNGV. V was cut by 4 bases and J by 5 bases, with 15 bases left in between.

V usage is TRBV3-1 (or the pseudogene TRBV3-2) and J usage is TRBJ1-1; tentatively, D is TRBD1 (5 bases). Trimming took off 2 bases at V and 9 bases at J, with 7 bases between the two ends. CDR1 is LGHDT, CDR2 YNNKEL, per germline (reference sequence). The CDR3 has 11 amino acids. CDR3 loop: CASSQTGQAFF. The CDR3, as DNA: TGTGCCAGCAGCCAAACGGGGCAAGCTTTCTTT.

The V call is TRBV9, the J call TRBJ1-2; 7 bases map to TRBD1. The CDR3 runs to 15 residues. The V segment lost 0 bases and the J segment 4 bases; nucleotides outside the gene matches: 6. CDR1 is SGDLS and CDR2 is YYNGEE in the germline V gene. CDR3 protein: CASSVDKGAPYGYTF. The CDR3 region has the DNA TGTGCCAGCAGCGTAGATAAGGGGGCCCCCTATGGCTACACCTTC. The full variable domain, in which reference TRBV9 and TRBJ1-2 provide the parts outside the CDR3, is DSGVTQTPKHLITATGQRVTLRCSPRSGDLSVYWYQQSLDQGLQFLIQYYNGEERAKGNILERFSAQQFPDLHSELNLSSLELGDSALYFCASSVDKGAPYGYTFGSGTRLTVV.

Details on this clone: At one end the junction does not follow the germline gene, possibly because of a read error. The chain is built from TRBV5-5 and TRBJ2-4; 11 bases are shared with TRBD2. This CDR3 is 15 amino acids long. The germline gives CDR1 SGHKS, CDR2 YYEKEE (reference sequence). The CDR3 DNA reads TGTGCCAGCAGCTTGGTATGGACTAGCGGGTCCGAATCCCACTTC. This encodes CASSLVWTSGSESHF.

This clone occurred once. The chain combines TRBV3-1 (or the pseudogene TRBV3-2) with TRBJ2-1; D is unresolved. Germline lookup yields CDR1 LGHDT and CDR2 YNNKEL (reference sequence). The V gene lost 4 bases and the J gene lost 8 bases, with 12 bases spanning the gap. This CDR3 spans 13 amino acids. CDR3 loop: CASSPLVEDEQFF. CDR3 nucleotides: TGTGCCAGCAGCCCTTTGGTCGAGGATGAGCAGTTCTTC.

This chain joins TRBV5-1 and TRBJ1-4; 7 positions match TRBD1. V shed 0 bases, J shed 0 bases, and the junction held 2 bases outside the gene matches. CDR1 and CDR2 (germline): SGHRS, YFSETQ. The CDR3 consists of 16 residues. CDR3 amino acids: CASSLAGQTTNEKLFF. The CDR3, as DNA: TGCGCCAGCAGCTTGGCGGGACAGACAACTAATGAAAAACTGTTTTTT.

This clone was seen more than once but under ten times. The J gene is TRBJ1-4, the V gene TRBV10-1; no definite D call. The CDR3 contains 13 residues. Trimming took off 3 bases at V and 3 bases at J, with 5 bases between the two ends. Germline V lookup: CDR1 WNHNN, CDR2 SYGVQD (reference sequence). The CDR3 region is CASSEQPNEKLFF. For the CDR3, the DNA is TGCGCCAGCAGTGAACAGCCTAATGAAAAACTGTTTTTT.

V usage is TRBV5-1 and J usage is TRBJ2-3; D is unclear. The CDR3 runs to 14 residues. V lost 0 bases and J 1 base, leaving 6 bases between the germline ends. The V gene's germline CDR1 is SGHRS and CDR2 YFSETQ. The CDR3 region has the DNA TGCGCCAGCAGCTTGGTCTTTGGCACAGATACGCAGTATTTT. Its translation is CASSLVFGTDTQYF.

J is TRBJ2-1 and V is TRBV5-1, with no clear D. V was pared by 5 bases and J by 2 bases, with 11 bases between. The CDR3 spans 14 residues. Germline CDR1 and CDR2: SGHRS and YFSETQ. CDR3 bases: TGCGCCAGCAGTCTACATCCCCCCTACAATGAGCAGTTCTTC. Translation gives CASSLHPPYNEQFF.

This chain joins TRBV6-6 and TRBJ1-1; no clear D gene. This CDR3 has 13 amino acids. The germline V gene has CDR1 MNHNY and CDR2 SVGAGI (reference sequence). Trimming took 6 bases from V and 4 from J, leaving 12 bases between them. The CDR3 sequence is CASSFQGRTEAFF. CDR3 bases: TGTGCCAGCAGCTTTCAAGGTCGCACTGAAGCTTTCTTT.

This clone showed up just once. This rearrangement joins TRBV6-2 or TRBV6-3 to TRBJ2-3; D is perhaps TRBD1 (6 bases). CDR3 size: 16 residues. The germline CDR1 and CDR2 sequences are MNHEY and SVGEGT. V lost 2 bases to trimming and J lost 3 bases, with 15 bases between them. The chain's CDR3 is CASSYKENRATDTQYF. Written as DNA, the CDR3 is TGTGCCAGCAGTTACAAAGAGAACAGGGCGACAGATACGCAGTATTTT.

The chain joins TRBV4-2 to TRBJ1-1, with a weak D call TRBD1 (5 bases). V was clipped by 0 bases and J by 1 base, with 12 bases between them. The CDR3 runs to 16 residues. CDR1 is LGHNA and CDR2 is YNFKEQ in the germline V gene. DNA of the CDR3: TGTGCCAGCAGCCAAGATTTAGGGGCTACGAACACTGAAGCTTTCTTT. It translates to CASSQDLGATNTEAFF.

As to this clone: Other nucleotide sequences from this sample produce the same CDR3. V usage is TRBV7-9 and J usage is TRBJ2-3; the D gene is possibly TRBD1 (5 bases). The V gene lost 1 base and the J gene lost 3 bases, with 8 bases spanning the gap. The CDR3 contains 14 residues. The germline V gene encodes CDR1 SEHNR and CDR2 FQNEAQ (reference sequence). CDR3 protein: CASSLEQDTDTQYF. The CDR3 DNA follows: TGTGCCAGCAGCTTAGAACAGGATACAGATACGCAGTATTTT.

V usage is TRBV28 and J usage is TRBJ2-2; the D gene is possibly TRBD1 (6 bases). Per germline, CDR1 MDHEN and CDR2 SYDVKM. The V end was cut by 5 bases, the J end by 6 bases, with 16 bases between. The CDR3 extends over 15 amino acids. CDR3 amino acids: CASSPRGRGPGELFF. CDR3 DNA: TGTGCCAGCAGTCCACGGGGCAGGGGACCCGGGGAGCTGTTTTTT.

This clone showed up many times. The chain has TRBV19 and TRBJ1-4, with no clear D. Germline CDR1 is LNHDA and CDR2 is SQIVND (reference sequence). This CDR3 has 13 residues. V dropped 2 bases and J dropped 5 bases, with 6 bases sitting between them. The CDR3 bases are TGTGCCAGTAGTATATGGACCAATGAAAAACTGTTTTTT. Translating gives CASSIWTNEKLFF.